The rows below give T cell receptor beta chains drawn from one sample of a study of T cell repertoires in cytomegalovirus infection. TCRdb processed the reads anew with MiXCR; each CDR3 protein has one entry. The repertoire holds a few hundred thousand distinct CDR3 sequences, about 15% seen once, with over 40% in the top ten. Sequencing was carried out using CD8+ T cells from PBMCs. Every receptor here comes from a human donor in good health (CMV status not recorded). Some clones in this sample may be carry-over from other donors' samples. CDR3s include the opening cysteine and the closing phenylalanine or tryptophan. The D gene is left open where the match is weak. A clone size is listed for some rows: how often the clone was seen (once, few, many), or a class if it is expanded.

cdr3_nt: TGCAGTGCTCCGTCCCTAGCCTCTAGGAGCGGGGGGGCAGGGGAGCAGTTCTTC; cdr3_aa: CSAPSLASRSGGAGEQFF; clone_size: many; j_call: TRBJ2-1; d_call: TRBD2; v_call: TRBV20-1; cdr3_length: 18
cdr3_nt: TGTGCCAGCAGTTTAGCCGGGGATTTAGGGGCCCAGCATTTT; cdr3_aa: CASSLAGDLGAQHF; clone_size: .; j_call: TRBJ1-5; d_call: .; v_call: TRBV12-3/TRBV12-4; cdr3_length: 14
cdr3_nt: TGTGCCAGCAGTCGGGACAGGGGGTTGGGGGAGCAGTACTTC; cdr3_aa: CASSRDRGLGEQYF; clone_size: few; j_call: TRBJ2-7; d_call: TRBD1; v_call: TRBV28; cdr3_length: 14
cdr3_nt: TGTGCCAGCAGCGCGGCCAGCTACGAGCAGTACTTC; cdr3_aa: CASSAASYEQYF; clone_size: few; j_call: TRBJ2-7; d_call: .; v_call: TRBV5-5; cdr3_length: 12
cdr3_nt: TGTGCCAGTAGTACGTTGGCAGGGTTTGGTGAAGCTTTCTTT; cdr3_aa: CASSTLAGFGEAFF; clone_size: .; j_call: TRBJ1-1; d_call: .; v_call: TRBV19; cdr3_length: 14
cdr3_nt: TGTGCCAGCAGCTTAGGATCGTCAGCTGGAAACACCATATATTTT; cdr3_aa: CASSLGSSAGNTIYF; clone_size: many; j_call: TRBJ1-3; d_call: .; v_call: TRBV7-8; cdr3_length: 15
cdr3_nt: TGCAGCGTTCCGGGACACAAGAACACTGAAGCTTTCTTT; cdr3_aa: CSVPGHKNTEAFF; clone_size: .; j_call: TRBJ1-1; d_call: .; v_call: TRBV29-1; cdr3_length: 13
cdr3_nt: TGTGCCAGCAGCTTGTGGCAGGGGCTCTCCTACGAGCAGTACTTC; cdr3_aa: CASSLWQGLSYEQYF; clone_size: few; j_call: TRBJ2-7; d_call: .; v_call: TRBV5-6; cdr3_length: 15
cdr3_nt: TGTGCCAGCAGGTCCGGGACAGGTCCTTATACGCAGTATTTT; cdr3_aa: CASRSGTGPYTQYF; clone_size: few; j_call: TRBJ2-3; d_call: TRBD1; v_call: TRBV28; cdr3_length: 14
cdr3_nt: TGTGCCAGCACCTATGCGGCCACTAACACTGAAGCTTTCTTT; cdr3_aa: CASTYAATNTEAFF; clone_size: many; j_call: TRBJ1-1; d_call: .; v_call: TRBV28; cdr3_length: 14
cdr3_nt: TGTGCCAGCAGGGCGAAGGGTTGGGCTGAAGCTTTCTTT; cdr3_aa: CASRAKGWAEAFF; clone_size: .; j_call: TRBJ1-1; d_call: .; v_call: TRBV25-1; cdr3_length: 13
cdr3_nt: TGTGCCAGCAGTGAAGCGTCGGGGGGACAAGAGACCCAGTACTTC; cdr3_aa: CASSEASGGQETQYF; clone_size: many; j_call: TRBJ2-5; d_call: TRBD2; v_call: TRBV6-1; cdr3_length: 15
cdr3_nt: TGTGCCAGCAGCCGGGGACAGGGGTTTGCCTACGAGCAGTACTTC; cdr3_aa: CASSRGQGFAYEQYF; clone_size: many; j_call: TRBJ2-7; d_call: TRBD1; v_call: TRBV7-6; cdr3_length: 15
cdr3_nt: TGTGCCAGCAGTTCGGACACAGATACGCAGTATTTT; cdr3_aa: CASSSDTDTQYF; clone_size: few; j_call: TRBJ2-3; d_call: .; v_call: TRBV6-5; cdr3_length: 12
cdr3_nt: TGTGCCAGCAGCCAAGGACTAGCGGGGGGGGGTACAGGGGCCAACGTCCTGACTTTC; cdr3_aa: CASSQGLAGGGTGANVLTF; clone_size: .; j_call: TRBJ2-6; d_call: TRBD2; v_call: TRBV14; cdr3_length: 19
cdr3_nt: TGTGCCAGCAGCCCCCACCCTCCGACTAGCGGGGCAGCAGATACGCAGTATTTT; cdr3_aa: CASSPHPPTSGAADTQYF; clone_size: many; j_call: TRBJ2-3; d_call: TRBD2; v_call: TRBV11-2; cdr3_length: 18
cdr3_nt: TGTGCCAGCAGCTTAGTATCATCGGACGGAGCTTACTACGAGCAGTACTTC; cdr3_aa: CASSLVSSDGAYYEQYF; clone_size: many; j_call: TRBJ2-7; d_call: .; v_call: TRBV7-2; cdr3_length: 17
cdr3_nt: TGTGCCAGCAGCTTGACGATGCCCTATAATTCACCCCTCCACTTT; cdr3_aa: CASSLTMPYNSPLHF; clone_size: .; j_call: TRBJ1-6; d_call: .; v_call: TRBV5-8; cdr3_length: 15
cdr3_nt: TGTGCCAGCAGCTCGCCTTATCTACAGGCAGATACGCAGTATTTT; cdr3_aa: CASSSPYLQADTQYF; clone_size: few; j_call: TRBJ2-3; d_call: .; v_call: TRBV7-9; cdr3_length: 15
cdr3_nt: TGTGCCAGCAGTATTCGGGGTCTCTACACTGAAGCTTTCTTT; cdr3_aa: CASSIRGLYTEAFF; clone_size: .; j_call: TRBJ1-1; d_call: .; v_call: TRBV28; cdr3_length: 14
cdr3_nt: TGTGCCAGCAGCTTAGCGAGCGGGCTAGTGGGGGGTTGGGAGACCCAGTACTTC; cdr3_aa: CASSLASGLVGGWETQYF; clone_size: .; j_call: TRBJ2-5; d_call: .; v_call: TRBV7-2; cdr3_length: 18
cdr3_nt: TGCAGCGTTGACCCGCGGGACCTTGGTGGTGAGCAGTTCTTC; cdr3_aa: CSVDPRDLGGEQFF; clone_size: many; j_call: TRBJ2-1; d_call: .; v_call: TRBV29-1; cdr3_length: 14
cdr3_nt: TGTGCCAGCAGCCAAGCAGGGGGGAGCTCCTACGAGCAGTACTTC; cdr3_aa: CASSQAGGSSYEQYF; clone_size: .; j_call: TRBJ2-7; d_call: .; v_call: TRBV14; cdr3_length: 15
cdr3_nt: TGTGCCAGCAGCAAAAGGACAGATAGCTCCTACAATGAGCAGTTCTTC; cdr3_aa: CASSKRTDSSYNEQFF; clone_size: .; j_call: TRBJ2-1; d_call: .; v_call: TRBV5-6; cdr3_length: 16
cdr3_nt: TGTGCCAGCAGTTTATCGGGCAGGAATAGCAATCAGCCCCAGCATTTT; cdr3_aa: CASSLSGRNSNQPQHF; clone_size: many; j_call: TRBJ1-5; d_call: .; v_call: TRBV27; cdr3_length: 16
cdr3_nt: TGCGCCAGCAGAGCCCCGGGACTCAGCACAGATACGCAGTATTTT; cdr3_aa: CASRAPGLSTDTQYF; clone_size: .; j_call: TRBJ2-3; d_call: .; v_call: TRBV10-2; cdr3_length: 15
cdr3_nt: TGCAGTGCTAGAGACCCAGAGATGCTAGAGACCCAGTACTTC; cdr3_aa: CSARDPEMLETQYF; clone_size: few; j_call: TRBJ2-5; d_call: .; v_call: TRBV20-1; cdr3_length: 14
cdr3_nt: TGTGCCAGCAGTTATCCCGGGACAGGGATAAACACTGAAGCTTTCTTT; cdr3_aa: CASSYPGTGINTEAFF; clone_size: .; j_call: TRBJ1-1; d_call: TRBD1; v_call: TRBV6-2/TRBV6-3; cdr3_length: 16
cdr3_nt: TGTGCCAGCAGTGACAGGACAGGGGGCTCGGATGAGCAGTTCTTC; cdr3_aa: CASSDRTGGSDEQFF; clone_size: few; j_call: TRBJ2-1; d_call: TRBD1; v_call: TRBV6-2/TRBV6-3; cdr3_length: 15
cdr3_nt: TGTGCCAGCAGTTACGGGACAGGGGAAGGCTCTGGAAACACCATATATTTT; cdr3_aa: CASSYGTGEGSGNTIYF; clone_size: .; j_call: TRBJ1-3; d_call: TRBD1; v_call: TRBV6-5; cdr3_length: 17
cdr3_nt: TGTGCCAGCAGCCCCGCGGACAGGGGGCCCGGAAACACCATATATTTT; cdr3_aa: CASSPADRGPGNTIYF; clone_size: .; j_call: TRBJ1-3; d_call: TRBD1; v_call: TRBV11-2; cdr3_length: 16
cdr3_nt: TGTGCCAGCAGCTTAGTAGCGACAGGGAGAGGTTCACCCCTCCACTTT; cdr3_aa: CASSLVATGRGSPLHF; clone_size: many; j_call: TRBJ1-6; d_call: TRBD1; v_call: TRBV7-4; cdr3_length: 16
cdr3_nt: TGTGCCAGCAGTCCACGGCCCCTAACCTACGAGCAGTACTTC; cdr3_aa: CASSPRPLTYEQYF; clone_size: many; j_call: TRBJ2-7; d_call: .; v_call: TRBV28; cdr3_length: 14
cdr3_nt: TGTGCCAGCAGCGAAGATGACAGGGTGGGGACCCAGTACTTC; cdr3_aa: CASSEDDRVGTQYF; clone_size: many; j_call: TRBJ2-5; d_call: TRBD1; v_call: TRBV7-2; cdr3_length: 14
cdr3_nt: TGTGCCAGCGGGCAGGGAAACATTCAGTACTTC; cdr3_aa: CASGQGNIQYF; clone_size: .; j_call: TRBJ2-4; d_call: .; v_call: TRBV13; cdr3_length: 11
cdr3_nt: TGCAGTGCCCAACCCGGGACTAGCGAAGAGACCCAGTACTTC; cdr3_aa: CSAQPGTSEETQYF; clone_size: .; j_call: TRBJ2-5; d_call: TRBD2; v_call: TRBV20-1; cdr3_length: 14
cdr3_nt: TGCAGTGCCAGGTTTGGTGGTGAGCAGTTCTTC; cdr3_aa: CSARFGGEQFF; clone_size: .; j_call: TRBJ2-1; d_call: .; v_call: TRBV20-1; cdr3_length: 11
cdr3_nt: TGTGCCAGCAGTTACTCCAGGGGTCACGGCGAGCAGTACTTC; cdr3_aa: CASSYSRGHGEQYF; clone_size: .; j_call: TRBJ2-7; d_call: .; v_call: TRBV6-2/TRBV6-3; cdr3_length: 14
cdr3_nt: TGTGCCAGTAGTATATCCGTGAACACTGAAGCTTTCTTT; cdr3_aa: CASSISVNTEAFF; clone_size: few; j_call: TRBJ1-1; d_call: .; v_call: TRBV19; cdr3_length: 13
cdr3_nt: TGTGCCATCAGTCGGGACAGGGGTTTTTATGAGCAGTTCTTC; cdr3_aa: CAISRDRGFYEQFF; clone_size: many; j_call: TRBJ2-1; d_call: TRBD1; v_call: TRBV10-3; cdr3_length: 14
cdr3_nt: TGCGCCAGCAGCCCTAGCGGGGGGTATGAGACCCAGTACTTC; cdr3_aa: CASSPSGGYETQYF; clone_size: .; j_call: TRBJ2-5; d_call: TRBD2; v_call: TRBV5-1; cdr3_length: 14
cdr3_nt: TGTGCCAGCAGATTCATTACAGATACGCAGTATTTT; cdr3_aa: CASRFITDTQYF; clone_size: .; j_call: TRBJ2-3; d_call: .; v_call: TRBV6-6; cdr3_length: 12
cdr3_nt: TGTGCCAGCAGTGACAACCCTCTCAAGGCGTCGAACACTGAAGCTTTCTTT; cdr3_aa: CASSDNPLKASNTEAFF; clone_size: .; j_call: TRBJ1-1; d_call: .; v_call: TRBV2; cdr3_length: 17
cdr3_nt: TGTGCCAGCAGTTTCCGGGACAGGGGGATCTATGGCTACACCTTC; cdr3_aa: CASSFRDRGIYGYTF; clone_size: few; j_call: TRBJ1-2; d_call: TRBD1; v_call: TRBV28; cdr3_length: 15
cdr3_nt: TGCGCCAGCAGCCAAGATTCGGACAGCTCCTACAATGAGCAGTTCTTC; cdr3_aa: CASSQDSDSSYNEQFF; clone_size: few; j_call: TRBJ2-1; d_call: .; v_call: TRBV4-1; cdr3_length: 16
cdr3_nt: TGTGCCAGCTCACCTACGGGGACTAGCGGGGCGAATTACAATGAGCAGTTCTTC; cdr3_aa: CASSPTGTSGANYNEQFF; clone_size: once; j_call: TRBJ2-1; d_call: TRBD2; v_call: TRBV18; cdr3_length: 18
cdr3_nt: TGTGCCAGCAGCCAAGATCCCTTCAATGAGCAGTTCTTC; cdr3_aa: CASSQDPFNEQFF; clone_size: few; j_call: TRBJ2-1; d_call: .; v_call: TRBV14; cdr3_length: 13
cdr3_nt: TGTGCCAGCACCAGACCCCCTAGCGGGGGAAACACAGATACGCAGTATTTT; cdr3_aa: CASTRPPSGGNTDTQYF; clone_size: many; j_call: TRBJ2-3; d_call: TRBD2; v_call: TRBV7-8; cdr3_length: 17
cdr3_nt: TGTGCCAGCAGCTTGGCCGGGACAGGGACTGAAGCTTTCTTT; cdr3_aa: CASSLAGTGTEAFF; clone_size: .; j_call: TRBJ1-1; d_call: TRBD1; v_call: TRBV5-6; cdr3_length: 14
cdr3_nt: TGTGCCAGCAGCTTAGCGCAGGGCTACGAGCAGTACTTC; cdr3_aa: CASSLAQGYEQYF; clone_size: medium-sized; j_call: TRBJ2-7; d_call: .; v_call: TRBV7-8; cdr3_length: 13
cdr3_nt: TGTGCCAGCAGTTACCAGGCGGGGGGGCCATACACCGGGGAGCTGTTTTTT; cdr3_aa: CASSYQAGGPYTGELFF; clone_size: many; j_call: TRBJ2-2; d_call: TRBD2; v_call: TRBV12-3/TRBV12-4; cdr3_length: 17